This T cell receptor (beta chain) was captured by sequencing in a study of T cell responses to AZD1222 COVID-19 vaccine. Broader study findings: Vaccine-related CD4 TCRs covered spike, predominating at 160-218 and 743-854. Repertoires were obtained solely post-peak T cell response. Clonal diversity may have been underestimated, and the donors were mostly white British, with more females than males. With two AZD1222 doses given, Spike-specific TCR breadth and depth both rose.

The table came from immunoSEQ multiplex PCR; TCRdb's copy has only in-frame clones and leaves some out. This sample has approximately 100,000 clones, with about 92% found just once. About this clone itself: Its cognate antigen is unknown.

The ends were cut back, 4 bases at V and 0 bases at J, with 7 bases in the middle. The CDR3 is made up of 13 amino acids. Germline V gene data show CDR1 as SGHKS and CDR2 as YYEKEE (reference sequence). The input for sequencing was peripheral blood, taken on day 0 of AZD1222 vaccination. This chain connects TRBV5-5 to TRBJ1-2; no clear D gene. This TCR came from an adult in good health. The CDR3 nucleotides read TGTGCCAGCAGCGGCGGGACTAACTATGGCTACACCTTC. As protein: CASSGGTNYGYTF.